Below are 26 T cell receptor beta chains sequenced from a single sample in a study of cytomegalovirus exposure and HLA in healthy donors. The PCR employed 60 Vbeta primers together with 13 Jbeta primers. Measured with immunoSEQ multiplex PCR; TCRdb has only the in-frame clones, and not every one. This sample has 80,000 to 100,000 clones, with roughly 77% found just once. The sample taken for sequencing was PBMCs. These receptor sequences come from a man aged 25 to 40 in good health and CMV-seronegative.

This clone was found once. The chain joins TRBV11-2 to TRBJ2-7, with D unresolved. The CDR3 consists of 13 residues. With 0 bases removed from V and 1 base from J, the gap between germline ends came to 4 bases. Germline V gene lookup returns CDR1 SGHAT and CDR2 FQNNGV. CDR3 residues: CASSLERSYEQYF. The CDR3, as DNA: TGTGCCAGCAGCTTAGAGAGATCCTACGAGCAGTACTTC.

The rearrangement uses TRBV5-4 and TRBJ1-2, with D tentatively TRBD1 (5 bases). This CDR3 contains 13 residues. The germline V gene encodes CDR1 SGHNT and CDR2 YYREEE (reference sequence). V was trimmed by 1 base and J by 6 bases, leaving 10 bases between them. CDR3 coding DNA: TGTGCCAGCAGCTTGCAACAGGAGAATGGCTACACCTTC. This sequence encodes CASSLQQENGYTF.

J is TRBJ2-7 and V is TRBV19; 8 nucleotides line up with TRBD1. The CDR3 covers 15 residues. J gave up 2 bases and V 3 bases, and 6 bases lay outside the gene matches. Germline CDR1 LNHDA, CDR2 SQIVND (reference sequence). Here the CDR3 reads CASSMAGQATYEQYF. CDR3 in DNA: TGTGCCAGTAGTATGGCGGGACAGGCTACCTACGAGCAGTACTTC.

This clone was seen a few times. The rearrangement uses TRBV10-2 and TRBJ1-5, with 8 bases lining up with TRBD1. Germline lookup yields CDR1 WSHSY and CDR2 SAAADI. V shed 4 bases and J 4 bases; nucleotides not matched to a gene: 3. This CDR3 is 14 amino acids long. CDR3 nucleotide sequence: TGCGCCAGCAGTGGGACAGGGACGAATCAGCCCCAGCATTTT. It is translated as CASSGTGTNQPQHF.

V usage is TRBV9 and J usage is TRBJ1-6; D unresolved. Germline V gene lookup returns CDR1 SGDLS and CDR2 YYNGEE. The CDR3 consists of 13 residues. V lost 9 bases and J lost 7, with 14 bases in between. Written as DNA, the CDR3 is TGTGCCACAAGCGGAGGTCTGAATTCACCCCTCCACTTT. This encodes CATSGGLNSPLHF. Drawing the rest from reference TRBV9 and TRBJ1-6, the complete variable domain is DSGVTQTPKHLITATGQRVTLRCSPRSGDLSVYWYQQSLDQGLQFLIQYYNGEERAKGNILERFSAQQFPDLHSELNLSSLELGDSALYFCATSGGLNSPLHFGNGTRLTVT.

V gene TRBV9 combines with J gene TRBJ2-1, with 7 bases that match TRBD1. Germline V lookup: CDR1 SGDLS, CDR2 YYNGEE. V lost 4 bases to trimming and J lost 9 bases; unmatched junction nucleotides: 4. This CDR3 is built from 12 residues. The CDR3 sequence: CASSPTGLEQFF. CDR3 nucleotides: TGTGCCAGCAGCCCGACAGGGCTTGAGCAGTTCTTC. The full variable domain, completed using reference TRBV9 and TRBJ2-1, is DSGVTQTPKHLITATGQRVTLRCSPRSGDLSVYWYQQSLDQGLQFLIQYYNGEERAKGNILERFSAQQFPDLHSELNLSSLELGDSALYFCASSPTGLEQFFGPGTRLTVL.

This chain uses TRBV30 with TRBJ1-3, with 9 bases fitting TRBD1. Losses at the gene ends were 6 bases for V and 0 bases for J; bases not matched to a gene: 3. CDR3 length: 14 amino acids. CDR1 and CDR2 from the germline V gene are GTSNPN and SVGIG (reference sequence). The CDR3 DNA follows: TGTGCCTGCCCGGGACAGGGCTCTGGAAACACCATATATTTT. Protein sequence: CACPGQGSGNTIYF.

V is TRBV15 and J is TRBJ1-2; 10 bases fit TRBD1. Unmatched junction bases numbered 8, after V lost 5 bases and J lost 8 bases. The CDR3 length is 14 residues. Germline lookup yields CDR1 LNHNV and CDR2 YYDKDF (reference sequence). CDR3 in DNA: TGTGCCACCAGCCCGGGACAGGGGTCGTTCGGCTACACCTTC. Translating gives CATSPGQGSFGYTF.

This rearrangement joins TRBV25-1 to TRBJ2-5; TRBD1 matches at 7 bases. The J call may be mistaken, given a closer DNA end match to TRBJ2-7. CDR3 length: 16 residues. The germline CDR1 and CDR2 sequences are MGHDK and SYGVNS. The CDR3 spells CASSESRQGPIYEQYF. The CDR3, as DNA: TGTGCCAGCAGTGAATCCCGACAGGGCCCAATTTACGAGCAGTACTTC.

The rearrangement uses TRBV5-1 and TRBJ2-5; weak D call: TRBD2 (6 bases). The V gene lost 0 bases and the J gene lost 1 base, with 10 bases spanning the gap. CDR3 size: 15 residues. CDR1 and CDR2 (germline): SGHRS, YFSETQ. Here the CDR3 DNA reads TGCGCCAGCAGCTTGGACGGAGGGGTCCAAGAGACCCAGTACTTC. Its protein product is CASSLDGGVQETQYF.

This clone was seen just once. The junction departs from germline at one end; a sequencing error may be responsible. The chain uses TRBV7-9 and TRBJ1-5; no reliable D call. The CDR3 extends over 12 amino acids. In germline, CDR1 is SEHNR, CDR2 FQNEAQ (reference sequence). Written as DNA, the CDR3 is TGTGCCAGCAGCTTAGACGAGGTGGTCCGTGATTTT. Protein: CASSLDEVVRDF.

The V and J genes are TRBV10-3 and TRBJ1-1, with D possibly TRBD1 on 6 matching bases. The CDR3 sequence is 15 residues long. Germline V gene lookup returns CDR1 ENHRY and CDR2 SYGVKD. V lost 4 bases to trimming and J lost 0 bases, with 12 bases between them. This chain's CDR3 is CAISGRTVLNTEAFF. The CDR3 DNA sequence: TGTGCCATCAGTGGGAGGACAGTTCTGAACACTGAAGCTTTCTTT.

Concerning this clone itself: At the DNA level, this CDR3 is encoded by other sequences in the same sample as well. The genes are TRBV6-4 and TRBJ2-1, with TRBD2 matching 10 bases. There are 15 residues in the CDR3. The V gene's germline CDR1 is MRHNA and CDR2 SNTAGT. The trim removed 0 bases at V and 7 bases at J, leaving 3 bases unmatched. DNA of the CDR3: TGTGCCAGCAGTGACTCGAGCGGGGGGGCTAATGAGCAGTTCTTC. It yields the protein CASSDSSGGANEQFF.

This chain uses TRBV5-1 with TRBJ1-2; TRBD1 is a possible D gene (6 bases). CDR1 and CDR2 (germline): SGHRS, YFSETQ. The CDR3 is 13 amino acids. The V end was cut by 4 bases, the J end by 4 bases, with 11 bases between. The chain's CDR3 is CASSEKQGYGYTF. CDR3 in DNA: TGCGCCAGCAGCGAAAAACAGGGCTATGGCTACACCTTC.

The chain is built from TRBV10-1 and TRBJ2-3, with TRBD1 identical over 10 bases. The CDR3 runs to 14 residues. The V segment lost 5 bases and the J segment 11 bases; nucleotides outside the gene matches: 10. From germline, CDR1 is WNHNN and CDR2 SYGVQD (reference sequence). The CDR3 region is CASSSGQGVREQYF. In nucleotides, the CDR3 is TGCGCCAGCAGTTCCGGACAGGGGGTAAGGGAGCAGTATTTT.

This clone was recorded only once. The chain uses TRBV7-9 and TRBJ1-2, with 7 nucleotides matching TRBD1. V lost 8 bases, J lost 4 bases, and 7 bases stayed unmatched. This CDR3 has 13 residues. CDR1 is SEHNR, CDR2 FQNEAQ, per germline (reference sequence). CDR3 sequence reads: CASGQGQLYGYTF. In DNA, the CDR3 is TGTGCCAGCGGGCAGGGACAGCTCTATGGCTACACCTTC.

The CDR3 DNA follows: TGTGCCAGCAGCCCCCGGACAGAAAGGAGCTCCTACGAGCAGTACTTC. Protein sequence: CASSPRTERSSYEQYF. This chain connects TRBV9 to TRBJ2-7, with TRBD1 as a possible D gene (6 bases). This CDR3 comprises 16 residues. Germline assignment: CDR1 SGDLS and CDR2 YYNGEE. Trimming pared 4 bases from V and 0 bases from J, leaving 17 bases between. The full variable domain, its missing parts supplied by reference TRBV9 and TRBJ2-7, is DSGVTQTPKHLITATGQRVTLRCSPRSGDLSVYWYQQSLDQGLQFLIQYYNGEERAKGNILERFSAQQFPDLHSELNLSSLELGDSALYFCASSPRTERSSYEQYFGPGTRLTVT.

V usage is TRBV4-1 and J usage is TRBJ1-2; D is possibly TRBD1 (6 bases). Trimming stripped 1 base from V and 4 bases from J, with 10 bases between. This CDR3 has 14 amino acids. From germline, CDR1 is MGHRA and CDR2 YSYEKL. In nucleotides, the CDR3 is TGCGCCAGCAGCCAAGGTACAGGGCTCTATGGCTACACCTTC. Translated: CASSQGTGLYGYTF.

This chain uses TRBV6-1 with TRBJ1-6; no firm D call. CDR1 and CDR2 (germline): MNHNS, SASEGT. V was pared by 2 bases and J by 4 bases, with 12 bases between. The CDR3 spans 16 residues. The chain's CDR3 is CASSEKFLLYNSPLHF. The CDR3 nucleotides are TGTGCCAGCAGTGAAAAGTTCCTTCTATATAATTCACCCCTCCACTTT.

The rearrangement links TRBV7-2 to TRBJ2-1; D is possibly TRBD2 (6 bases). CDR3 length: 17 amino acids. V lost 3 bases to trimming and J lost 2 bases, with 17 bases between them. Germline CDR1 and CDR2: SGHTA and FQGNSA. The CDR3 DNA reads TGTGCCAGCAGCTTCCTATCCGGGACTGCCACCTACAATGAGCAGTTCTTC. Its protein product is CASSFLSGTATYNEQFF.

The chain employs TRBV2 and TRBJ2-5, with 7 positions matching TRBD2. V was pared by 5 bases and J by 11 bases, with 5 bases of the junction left unmatched. The CDR3 length is 11 residues. In germline, CDR1 is SNHLY, CDR2 FYNNEI. The CDR3 sequence: CASSSREEQYF. The CDR3 DNA sequence: TGTGCCAGCAGTTCCCGGGAGGAGCAGTACTTC. The entire variable domain, with the rest obtained from reference TRBV2 and TRBJ2-5, is as follows: EPEVTQTPSHQVTQMGQEVILRCVPISNHLYFYWYRQILGQKVEFLVSFYNNEISEKSEIFDDQFSVERPDGSNFTLKIRSTKLEDSAMYFCASSSREEQYFGPGTRLLVL.

The chain has TRBV5-1 and TRBJ1-6; 8 bases fit TRBD1. Germline values: CDR1 SGHRS, CDR2 YFSETQ. J gave up 5 bases and V 4 bases, and 14 bases lay outside the gene matches. The CDR3 has 18 amino acids. CDR3 nucleotides: TGCGCCAGCAGCAGGACGACAGGGGATGGTTTAAATAATTCACCCCTCCACTTT. It yields the protein CASSRTTGDGLNNSPLHF. Drawing the rest from reference TRBV5-1 and TRBJ1-6, the complete variable domain is KAGVTQTPRYLIKTRGQQVTLSCSPISGHRSVSWYQQTPGQGLQFLFEYFSETQRNKGNFPGRFSGRQFSNSRSEMNVSTLELGDSALYLCASSRTTGDGLNNSPLHFGNGTRLTVT.

The gene calls are TRBV5-1 and TRBJ2-1; weak D call: TRBD2 (5 bases). The V gene lost 4 bases and the J gene lost 6 bases, with 14 bases spanning the gap. Germline-derived CDR1 and CDR2 are SGHRS and YFSETQ. This CDR3 spans 14 amino acids. The CDR3 is CASSRDVGINEQFF. In DNA, the CDR3 is TGCGCCAGCAGCCGGGATGTCGGAATCAATGAGCAGTTCTTC.

The chain couples TRBV18 to TRBJ1-5, with D possibly matching TRBD1 (5 bases). Germline loops: CDR1 KGHSH, CDR2 LQKENI. The CDR3 has 14 residues. V lost 6 bases and J 5 bases, leaving 14 bases between the germline ends. The CDR3 DNA is TGTGCCAGCTCTCAAACGGGGGGGGATCAGCCCCAGCATTTT. Amino acid sequence: CASSQTGGDQPQHF.

The V gene is TRBV2, the J gene TRBJ1-2, with 12 positions matching TRBD1. From germline, CDR1 is SNHLY and CDR2 FYNNEI. This CDR3 is 17 amino acids long. The J segment lost 7 bases and the V segment lost 4 bases, leaving 13 bases of the junction unmatched. In DNA, the CDR3 is TGTGCCAGCAGTGGCGGGGACAGGGGGCATGGGACAAGTGGCTACACCTTC. Protein: CASSGGDRGHGTSGYTF.

The chain has TRBV27 and TRBJ2-7; D ambiguous. Germline V gene lookup returns CDR1 MNHEY and CDR2 SMNVEV (reference sequence). Trimming left V 1 base short and J 0 bases short, with 7 bases between. The length of the CDR3 is 14 residues. Here the CDR3 reads CASSLWRNSYEQYF. CDR3 nucleotides: TGTGCCAGCAGTTTATGGCGGAACTCCTACGAGCAGTACTTC.